This is a list of T cell receptor beta chains from one sample in a study of T cell responses to AZD1222 COVID-19 vaccine. Sequencing used immunoSEQ multiplex PCR; TCRdb keeps in-frame clones, though not all of them. The table shows about 94,000 clones, with approximately 91% occurring only once. Sequenced material: peripheral blood, taken on day 0 of AZD1222 vaccination. Receptors originate from an adult in good health. Both conserved end residues are part of each CDR3. Fields, in order: J gene, D gene, V gene, clone size, CDR3 DNA, CDR3 protein. The D gene is left open where the match is weak. Only some rows state a clone size, as once, few, many or a class for expanded clones.

TRBJ1-1 | - | TRBV30 | - | TGTGCCTGGAGTGTGAGAGGACAGCTCACTGAAGCTTTCTTT | CAWSVRGQLTEAFF
TRBJ1-3 | - | TRBV10-3 | - | TGTGCCATCACCCGGACAGCTCTCTCTGGAAACACCATATATTTT | CAITRTALSGNTIYF
TRBJ2-4 | - | TRBV30 | - | TGTGCCTGGAAGGGGTTCGGGATTCAGTACTTC | CAWKGFGIQYF
TRBJ1-1 | - | TRBV6-1 | - | TGTGCCAGCAGTGAAGCCCGAGGGACTGAAGCTTTCTTT | CASSEARGTEAFF
TRBJ2-3 | - | TRBV3-1/TRBV3-2 | few | TGTGCCAGCAGCCAATGTGGGACATCGAATTGCACAGATACGCAGTATTTT | CASSQCGTSNCTDTQYF
TRBJ2-7 | - | TRBV19 | - | TGTGCCAGTAGCCCCAGCCGGAGGGTTTGGCGCGAGCAGTACTTC | CASSPSRRVWREQYF
TRBJ1-1 | - | TRBV3-1/TRBV3-2 | - | TGTGCCAGCAGCCACCCCTTGGGGGCCGGGGGGACTGAAGCTTTCTTT | CASSHPLGAGGTEAFF
TRBJ2-7 | - | TRBV19 | - | TGTGCCAGTAGTAGCGGGTACGAGCAGTACTTC | CASSSGYEQYF
TRBJ2-7 | - | TRBV3-1/TRBV3-2 | - | TGTGCCAGCAGCCACAGGGGTCCCTACGAGCAGTACTTC | CASSHRGPYEQYF
TRBJ1-1 | TRBD1 | TRBV19 | few | TGTGCCAGTAGTGTTCTAGGACAGGGGAACACTGAAGCTTTCTTT | CASSVLGQGNTEAFF
TRBJ2-7 | - | TRBV28 | - | TGTGCCAGCAGTTTAGCAGCGCCGTCCTCCGAGCAGTACTTC | CASSLAAPSSEQYF
TRBJ2-7 | TRBD1 | TRBV5-1 | once | TGCGCCAGCAGCGCAATACAGGGGGCGCTTGGCGAGCAGTACTTC | CASSAIQGALGEQYF
TRBJ2-7 | - | TRBV19 | - | TGTGCCAGTAGTATTGGCGGCCTGGGCTACGAGCAGTACTTC | CASSIGGLGYEQYF
TRBJ2-1 | TRBD2 | TRBV19 | - | TGTGCCAGTAACTCCGGACTAGCGGGGGCACCGAGCTCCTACAATGAGCAGTTCTTC | CASNSGLAGAPSSYNEQFF
TRBJ1-2 | TRBD1 | TRBV7-9 | once | TGTGCCAGCAGCGCTGACAGGGGAGGTCCAAACTATGGCTACACCTTC | CASSADRGGPNYGYTF
TRBJ2-1 | TRBD2 | TRBV19 | - | TGTGCCAGTAGTATACGGCGGGGGGGCAACAATGAGCAGTTCTTC | CASSIRRGGNNEQFF
TRBJ1-2 | - | TRBV9 | once | TGTGCCAGCAGCGTGGGGGATGGGGGCCCGACCTATGGCTACACCTTC | CASSVGDGGPTYGYTF
TRBJ1-6 | TRBD1 | TRBV3-1/TRBV3-2 | - | TGTGCCAGCAGCGCCCGGGACAGACTCAATTCACCCCTCCACTTT | CASSARDRLNSPLHF
TRBJ2-5 | TRBD1 | TRBV5-1 | - | TGCGCCAGCAGCTTGGCCGGGACAGGGGGCCCAGAGACCCAGTACTTC | CASSLAGTGGPETQYF
TRBJ1-1 | TRBD1 | TRBV7-3 | once | TGTGCCAGCAGCCGGGACAGTATGAACACTGAAGCTTTCTTT | CASSRDSMNTEAFF
TRBJ1-1 | TRBD1 | TRBV5-1 | - | TGCGCCAGCAGCTCCCGGGACAGGAACACTGAAGCTTTCTTT | CASSSRDRNTEAFF
TRBJ2-5 | - | TRBV5-1 | - | TGCGCCAGCAGCGCCGGGACGGCACGTCCCGTTAAAGAGACCCAGTACTTC | CASSAGTARPVKETQYF
TRBJ1-1 | - | TRBV6-2/TRBV6-3 | - | TGTGCCAGCAGTACTTATAGAGGGGCCTTCCCCAGGAACACTGAAGCTTTCTTT | CASSTYRGAFPRNTEAFF
TRBJ2-5 | - | TRBV6-5 | medium-sized | TGTGCCAGCAGTTATACTTCTGTCCCTCAAGAGACCCAGTACTTC | CASSYTSVPQETQYF
TRBJ1-6 | TRBD1 | TRBV7-9 | - | TGTGCCAGCAGCGCGAGGGGGCTAGGTGATTCACCCCTCCACTTT | CASSARGLGDSPLHF
TRBJ2-7 | TRBD2 | TRBV6-5 | - | TGTGCCAGCAAGAGAGGGACTAGCAGCTACGAGCAGTACTTC | CASKRGTSSYEQYF
TRBJ1-3 | - | TRBV7-2 | - | TGTGCCAGCAGCCCTACGGGGACTGCAGGAAACACCATATATTTT | CASSPTGTAGNTIYF
TRBJ1-5 | - | TRBV10-1 | once | TGCGCCAGCAGTGATCTATCCCGGTGGGAGGGGAGCAATCAGCCCCAGCATTTT | CASSDLSRWEGSNQPQHF
TRBJ1-6 | TRBD1 | TRBV4-1 | - | TGCGCCAGCAGCCAAATGGGACAGCTAGATAATTCACCCCTCCACTTT | CASSQMGQLDNSPLHF